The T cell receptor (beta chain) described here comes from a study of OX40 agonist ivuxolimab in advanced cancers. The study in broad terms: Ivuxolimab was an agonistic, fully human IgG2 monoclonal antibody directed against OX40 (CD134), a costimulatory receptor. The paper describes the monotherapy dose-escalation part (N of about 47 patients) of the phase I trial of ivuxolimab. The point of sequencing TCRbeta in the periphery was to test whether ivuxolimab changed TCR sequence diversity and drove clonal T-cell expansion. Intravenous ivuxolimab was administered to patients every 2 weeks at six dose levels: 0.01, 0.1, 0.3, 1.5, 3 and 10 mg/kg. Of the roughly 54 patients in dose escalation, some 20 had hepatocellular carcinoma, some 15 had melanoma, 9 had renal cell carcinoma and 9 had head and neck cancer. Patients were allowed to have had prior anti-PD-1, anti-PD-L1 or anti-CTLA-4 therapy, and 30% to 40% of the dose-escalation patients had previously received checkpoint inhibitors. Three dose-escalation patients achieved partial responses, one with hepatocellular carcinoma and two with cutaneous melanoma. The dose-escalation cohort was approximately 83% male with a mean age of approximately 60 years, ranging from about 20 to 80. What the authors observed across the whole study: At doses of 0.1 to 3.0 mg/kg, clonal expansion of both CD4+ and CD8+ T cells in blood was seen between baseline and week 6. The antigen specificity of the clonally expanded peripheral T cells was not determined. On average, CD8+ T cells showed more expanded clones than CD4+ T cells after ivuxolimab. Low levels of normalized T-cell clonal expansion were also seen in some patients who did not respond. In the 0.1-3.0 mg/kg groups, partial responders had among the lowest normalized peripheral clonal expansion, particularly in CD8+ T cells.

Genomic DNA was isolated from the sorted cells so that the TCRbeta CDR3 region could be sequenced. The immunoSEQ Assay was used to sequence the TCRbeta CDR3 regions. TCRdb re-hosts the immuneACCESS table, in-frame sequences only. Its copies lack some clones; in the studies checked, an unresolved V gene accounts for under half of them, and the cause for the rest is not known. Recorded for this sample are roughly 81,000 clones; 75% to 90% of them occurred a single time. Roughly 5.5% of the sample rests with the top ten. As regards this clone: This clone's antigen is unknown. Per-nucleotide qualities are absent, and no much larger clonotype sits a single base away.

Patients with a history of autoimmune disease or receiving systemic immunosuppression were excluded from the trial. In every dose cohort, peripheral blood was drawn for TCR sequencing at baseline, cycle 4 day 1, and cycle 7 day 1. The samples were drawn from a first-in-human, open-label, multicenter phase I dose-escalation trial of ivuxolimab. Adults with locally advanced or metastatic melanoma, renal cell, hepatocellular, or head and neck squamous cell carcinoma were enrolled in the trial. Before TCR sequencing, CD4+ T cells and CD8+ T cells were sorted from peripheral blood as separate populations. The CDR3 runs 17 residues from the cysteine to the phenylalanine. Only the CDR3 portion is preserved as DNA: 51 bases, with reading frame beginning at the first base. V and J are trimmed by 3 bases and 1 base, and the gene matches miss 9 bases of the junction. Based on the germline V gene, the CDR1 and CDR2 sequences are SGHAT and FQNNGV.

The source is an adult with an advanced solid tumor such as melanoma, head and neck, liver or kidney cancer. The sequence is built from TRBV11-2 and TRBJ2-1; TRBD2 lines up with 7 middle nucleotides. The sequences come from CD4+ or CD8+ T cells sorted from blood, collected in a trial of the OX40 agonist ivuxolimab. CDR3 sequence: CASSLLRGSGSYNEQFF. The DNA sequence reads TGTGCCAGCAGCTTGTTACGCGGGAGTGGATCCTACAATGAGCAGTTCTTC.